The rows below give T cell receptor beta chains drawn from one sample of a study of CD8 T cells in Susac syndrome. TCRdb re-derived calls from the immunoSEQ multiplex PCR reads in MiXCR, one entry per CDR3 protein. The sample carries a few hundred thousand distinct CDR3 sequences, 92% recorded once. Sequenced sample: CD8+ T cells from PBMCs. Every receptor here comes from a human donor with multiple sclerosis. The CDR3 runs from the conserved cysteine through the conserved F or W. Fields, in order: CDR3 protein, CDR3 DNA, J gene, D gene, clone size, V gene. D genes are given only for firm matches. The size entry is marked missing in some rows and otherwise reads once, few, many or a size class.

CSVDKSGREQFF | TGCAGCGTGGACAAAAGCGGGAGGGAGCAGTTCTTC | TRBJ2-1 | TRBD2 | NA | TRBV29-1
CASSQEYRTVSYEQYF | TGCGCCAGCAGCCAAGAATATAGGACAGTCTCCTACGAGCAGTACTTC | TRBJ2-7 | NA | NA | TRBV4-3
CAWGGGSNQPQHF | TGTGCCTGGGGAGGTGGTAGCAATCAGCCCCAGCATTTT | TRBJ1-5 | NA | NA | TRBV30
CASSQPPGQGSTGELFF | TGTGCCAGCAGTCAGCCCCCTGGACAGGGGAGCACCGGGGAGCTGTTTTTT | TRBJ2-2 | TRBD1 | NA | TRBV12-3/TRBV12-4
CASSSTKSYTF | TGTGCCAGCAGTTCTACAAAGAGCTACACCTTC | TRBJ1-2 | NA | NA | TRBV27
CASSLGMYGANVLTF | TGTGCCAGTAGTTTGGGGATGTATGGGGCCAACGTCCTGACTTTC | TRBJ2-6 | NA | NA | TRBV19
CATSQPGVFGHTF | TGTGCCACCAGCCAACCGGGAGTCTTCGGCCACACCTTC | TRBJ1-2 | NA | NA | TRBV24-1
CASDPEGHRYEQYF | TGTGCCAGCGACCCGGAGGGACACCGCTACGAGCAGTACTTC | TRBJ2-7 | NA | NA | TRBV5-5
CASSLGGLANSYEQYF | TGTGCCAGCAGCTTAGGGGGACTAGCGAACTCCTACGAGCAGTACTTC | TRBJ2-7 | TRBD2 | NA | TRBV7-9
CASSDGGNIQYF | TGTGCCAGCTCGGACGGCGGAAACATTCAGTACTTC | TRBJ2-4 | NA | NA | TRBV7-9
CASSELVAGSTDTQYF | TGTGCCAGCAGTGAATTGGTAGCGGGGAGCACAGATACGCAGTATTTT | TRBJ2-3 | TRBD2 | NA | TRBV25-1
CASSPGLGGSTDTQYF | TGTGCCAGCAGCCCTGGGCTGGGGGGTAGCACAGATACGCAGTATTTT | TRBJ2-3 | NA | NA | TRBV27
CASSIAGRDEHNEQFF | TGTGCCAGTAGTATAGCCGGGAGGGACGAGCACAATGAGCAGTTCTTC | TRBJ2-1 | TRBD2 | NA | TRBV19
CASSLGGNSYEQYF | TGCGCCAGCAGCTTGGGCGGCAACTCCTACGAGCAGTACTTC | TRBJ2-7 | NA | few | TRBV5-1
CASLSGGETQYF | TGTGCCAGCCTCTCGGGGGGGGAGACCCAGTACTTC | TRBJ2-5 | TRBD2 | NA | TRBV7-6
CASSETGYTSTDTQYF | TGTGCCAGCAGCGAAACAGGGTACACTAGCACAGATACGCAGTATTTT | TRBJ2-3 | NA | once | TRBV9
CASCASTGEQYF | TGCGCCAGCTGCGCCTCGACGGGAGAGCAGTACTTC | TRBJ2-7 | NA | few | TRBV4-1
CASSSPLAGDNTGELFF | TGTGCCAGCAGCTCACCACTAGCGGGAGATAACACCGGGGAGCTGTTTTTT | TRBJ2-2 | TRBD2 | NA | TRBV5-4
CAWSRMVGETQYF | TGTGCCTGGAGCCGTATGGTTGGGGAGACCCAGTACTTC | TRBJ2-5 | NA | NA | TRBV30
CASSPWSSPVYEQYF | TGTGCCAGCAGTCCCTGGAGCAGCCCTGTTTACGAGCAGTACTTC | TRBJ2-7 | NA | NA | TRBV27
CASSAGTRDEQFF | TGTGCCAGCAGCGCCGGGACAAGGGATGAGCAGTTCTTC | TRBJ2-1 | NA | NA | TRBV9
CASRPGPGTEAFF | TGTGCCAGCAGACCGGGGCCGGGCACTGAAGCTTTCTTT | TRBJ1-1 | NA | NA | TRBV5-6
CASSEWGTEVWPNEKLFF | TGTGCCAGCAGTGAATGGGGGACAGAAGTTTGGCCTAATGAAAAACTGTTTTTT | TRBJ1-4 | TRBD1 | NA | TRBV6-1
CASSFYRDGYTF | TGTGCCAGCAGCTTTTACAGGGATGGCTACACCTTC | TRBJ1-2 | NA | NA | TRBV7-9
CASSSSSGGAPDTQYF | TGTGCCAGCAGTTCATCTAGCGGGGGGGCGCCAGATACGCAGTATTTT | TRBJ2-3 | TRBD2 | few | TRBV6-5
CASSQVQVSQETQYF | TGTGCCAGCAGCCAAGTCCAGGTCTCCCAAGAGACCCAGTACTTC | TRBJ2-5 | NA | NA | TRBV3-1
CASSRVGTGGDGYTF | TGTGCCAGCAGTAGAGTTGGGACAGGGGGCGATGGCTACACCTTC | TRBJ1-2 | TRBD1 | NA | TRBV2
CASSFTTDASSEQYF | TGTGCCAGCAGCTTCACGACAGACGCGAGCTCCGAGCAGTACTTC | TRBJ2-7 | NA | NA | TRBV11-2
CSALELAGDHTDTQYF | TGCAGTGCTCTCGAGTTAGCGGGGGACCACACAGATACGCAGTATTTT | TRBJ2-3 | TRBD2 | NA | TRBV20-1
CASIQAPVVEGRISNQPQHF | TGTGCCAGCATCCAAGCCCCTGTGGTGGAGGGGAGAATTAGCAATCAGCCCCAGCATTTT | TRBJ1-5 | NA | NA | TRBV12-3/TRBV12-4
CASSVVDSGRWATGELFF | TGTGCCAGCAGCGTAGTTGATAGCGGGAGGTGGGCCACCGGGGAGCTGTTTTTT | TRBJ2-2 | TRBD2 | NA | TRBV9
CASSPPTVSPSFGEQYF | TGTGCCAGCAGTCCCCCGACAGTCTCCCCCTCATTTGGCGAGCAGTACTTC | TRBJ2-7 | NA | NA | TRBV7-9
CASSLSPSFYGYTF | TGTGCCAGCAGCTTAAGTCCCAGCTTCTATGGCTACACCTTC | TRBJ1-2 | NA | NA | TRBV7-6
CASSLTAGAGYNEQFF | TGTGCCAGCAGCTTAACAGCGGGGGCCGGATACAATGAGCAGTTCTTC | TRBJ2-1 | TRBD2 | NA | TRBV7-3
CASSSRTTGNTIYF | TGTGCCAGCAGCTCCCGGACAACTGGAAACACCATATATTTT | TRBJ1-3 | NA | NA | TRBV5-6
CASGPGQGSRYGYTF | TGTGCCAGCGGACCGGGACAGGGGTCTCGGTATGGCTACACCTTC | TRBJ1-2 | TRBD1 | NA | TRBV2
CASSAPELLAKNIQYF | TGTGCCAGCAGCGCCCCGGAACTCCTAGCCAAAAACATTCAGTACTTC | TRBJ2-4 | NA | NA | TRBV7-9
CASSSDRGNQPQHF | TGTGCCAGCAGCTCCGACAGGGGCAATCAGCCCCAGCATTTT | TRBJ1-5 | TRBD1 | NA | TRBV9
CASSSETGRPLGHYGYTF | TGTGCCAGCAGCTCAGAGACAGGGCGGCCCCTCGGGCACTATGGCTACACCTTC | TRBJ1-2 | TRBD1 | NA | TRBV11-2
CASSLSGGRSETQYF | TGTGCCAGCAGCTTAAGTGGGGGCCGATCAGAGACCCAGTACTTC | TRBJ2-5 | NA | NA | TRBV7-8
CASSSPLRPGQGISGSYEQYF | TGTGCCAGCAGCTCTCCCCTCCGACCGGGACAGGGTATTAGCGGGTCCTACGAGCAGTACTTC | TRBJ2-7 | TRBD1 | NA | TRBV11-2
CASSQGRGQVEQYF | TGCGCCAGCAGCCAGGGCAGGGGGCAGGTCGAGCAGTACTTC | TRBJ2-7 | TRBD1 | few | TRBV4-3
CASSLSQRMLAGAEQYF | TGTGCCAGCAGTTTATCGCAAAGGATGCTAGCGGGGGCTGAGCAGTACTTC | TRBJ2-7 | TRBD2 | once | TRBV27
CASSLGLLYEQYF | TGTGCCAGCAGCTTGGGACTTCTATACGAGCAGTACTTC | TRBJ2-7 | NA | NA | TRBV5-6
CASRDGSGEETQYF | TGTGCCAGCAGGGACGGTTCAGGGGAAGAGACCCAGTACTTC | TRBJ2-5 | NA | NA | TRBV7-9
CASSATPGRDRGDYEQYF | TGTGCCAGCAGCGCCACACCGGGACGAGATAGAGGGGACTACGAGCAGTACTTC | TRBJ2-7 | NA | NA | TRBV9
CASSQGRNIPAAGRTEAFF | TGTGCCAGCAGCCAAGGAAGGAACATACCAGCCGCAGGGAGGACGGAAGCTTTCTTT | TRBJ1-1 | NA | NA | TRBV3-1